The 22 T cell receptor beta chains given below trace back to one sample, sequenced in a study of T-cell memory formation after mild COVID-19. TCRdb used MiXCR to reprocess the 5' RACE reads, holding one entry per CDR3 protein. The data contain about 190,000 distinct CDR3 sequences, over 9.5% of them singletons. Sequenced: PBMCs or a T cell subset sorted from them (not recorded which). Receptors originate from a man aged 18 to 30 who had mild COVID-19 (a few samples of this study predate the infection). Cell type and time point are not known.

On this clonotype: One end of the junction fails to match germline, which may point to a read error. This chain links TRBV7-9 with TRBJ2-1; D is possibly TRBD2 (5 bases). The CDR3 is made up of 13 amino acids. Germline lookup yields CDR1 SEHNR and CDR2 FQNEAQ (reference sequence). CDR3 protein: CASTLSGNNEQFF. The CDR3 DNA reads as TGTGCCAGCACCTTATCGGGGAACAATGAGCAGTTCTTC.

At least ten counts were recorded for this clonotype. The chain employs TRBV5-1 and TRBJ2-2; no reliable D call. There are 15 residues in the CDR3. Deletions cut 0 bases from V and 0 bases from J, with 6 bases between. Germline CDR1 and CDR2: SGHRS and YFSETQ. The DNA for the CDR3 is TGCGCCAGCAGCTTGGTTTGGACGAACACCGGGGAGCTGTTTTTT. Its protein product is CASSLVWTNTGELFF. Combining the CDR3 with reference TRBV5-1 and TRBJ2-2 gives the whole variable domain KAGVTQTPRYLIKTRGQQVTLSCSPISGHRSVSWYQQTPGQGLQFLFEYFSETQRNKGNFPGRFSGRQFSNSRSEMNVSTLELGDSALYLCASSLVWTNTGELFFGEGSRLTVL.

The rearrangement uses TRBV11-2 and TRBJ1-2; the D is unclear. This CDR3 is 11 amino acids long. Per the germline V gene, CDR1 is SGHAT and CDR2 is FQNNGV. V was shortened by 1 base and J by 12 bases, with 9 bases between the two germline ends. The CDR3 DNA reads as TGTGCCAGCAGCTTAGGGGGTATGAACACCTTC. Its translation: CASSLGGMNTF. Filled out from reference TRBV11-2 and TRBJ1-2, the complete variable domain reads EAGVAQSPRYKIIEKRQSVAFWCNPISGHATLYWYQQILGQGPKLLIQFQNNGVVDDSQLPKDRFSAERLKGVDSTLKIQPAKLEDSAVYLCASSLGGMNTFGSGTRLTVV.

This chain joins TRBV9 and TRBJ2-1; D is unclear. Germline V gives CDR1 SGDLS, CDR2 YYNGEE. This CDR3 contains 15 residues. With 0 bases removed from V and 5 bases from J, the gap between germline ends came to 12 bases. The CDR3 sequence: CASSVGTTGHNEQFF. CDR3 DNA: TGTGCCAGCAGCGTAGGTACAACCGGACACAATGAGCAGTTCTTC.

This clonotype appeared a few times. The rearrangement uses TRBV20-1 and TRBJ1-1; TRBD1 is a possible D gene (6 bases). V was pared by 3 bases and J by 0 bases, with 8 bases between. The germline V gene encodes CDR1 DFQATT and CDR2 SNEGSKA (reference sequence). The CDR3 is 13 amino acids. CDR3 sequence (DNA): TGCAGTGCTAGTCAGGGGTTGAACACTGAAGCTTTCTTT. It is translated as CSASQGLNTEAFF.

This chain links TRBV25-1 with TRBJ2-1, with D possibly being TRBD2 (6 bases). Trimming shortened V by 1 base and J by 5 bases, and 12 bases separated the two germline ends. The length of the CDR3 is 15 residues. The germline CDR1 and CDR2 sequences are MGHDK and SYGVNS. In nucleotides, the CDR3 is TGTGCCAGCAGTGAATTCCGGGGGAGAAACAATGAGCAGTTCTTC. Translating gives CASSEFRGRNNEQFF.

This clonotype was observed at least ten times. V and J are TRBV12-3 or TRBV12-4 and TRBJ2-1, with 8 bases fitting TRBD1. The CDR3 length is 15 residues. V shed 8 bases and J 2 bases; nucleotides not matched to a gene: 8. In DNA, the CDR3 is TGTGCCAGCCTTCCGGGGACAGGCCCCTACAATGAGCAGTTCTTC. This translates into CASLPGTGPYNEQFF.

The rearrangement joins TRBV7-6 to TRBJ1-5; unclear D gene. This CDR3 spans 13 amino acids. Deletions cut 5 bases from V and 7 bases from J, with 12 bases between. Germline assignment: CDR1 SGHVS and CDR2 FNYEAQ. CDR3 in DNA: TGTGCCAGCAGCCGGAGGAGCGGGCAGCCCCAGCATTTT. Translation: CASSRRSGQPQHF.

V is TRBV2 and J is TRBJ2-3; D not resolved. CDR1 and CDR2 from the germline V gene are SNHLY and FYNNEI. The ends were cut back, 11 bases at V and 6 bases at J, with 12 bases in the middle. The length of the CDR3 is 11 residues. The CDR3 loop is CAGVVRDTQYF. CDR3 in DNA: TGTGCCGGAGTCGTCCGGGATACGCAGTATTTT.

In this sample, this clonotype turned up a few times. The rearrangement links TRBV10-3 to TRBJ1-2; D remains unclear. V lost 1 base and J 4 bases, leaving 7 bases between the germline ends. CDR3 size: 13 residues. The germline CDR1 and CDR2 sequences are ENHRY and SYGVKD. CDR3 sequence (DNA): TGTGCCATCAGTGAGTTAGTATTCTATGGCTACACCTTC. Its translation: CAISELVFYGYTF.

This clonotype occurred a few times. The CDR3 bases are TGTGCCAGCAGCCGAACCCTAAATTCACCCCTCCACTTT. Residues: CASSRTLNSPLHF. The chain couples TRBV7-2 to TRBJ1-6; D gene uncertain. Germline CDR1 reads SGHTA; CDR2 reads FQGNSA. The V end was cut by 5 bases, the J end by 7 bases, with 9 bases between. The CDR3 is 13 residues long.

The gene calls are TRBV7-3 and TRBJ1-6; TRBD1 might be the D (6 bases). The CDR3 contains 13 residues. V was shortened by 5 bases and J by 10 bases, with 12 bases between the two germline ends. Germline V gives CDR1 SGHTA, CDR2 FQGTGA. The CDR3 DNA sequence: TGTGCCAGCAGCGTCACAGGGTCCTCACCCCTCCACTTT. Amino acid sequence: CASSVTGSSPLHF. Combining the CDR3 with reference TRBV7-3 and TRBJ1-6 gives the whole variable domain GAGVSQTPSNKVTEKGKYVELRCDPISGHTALYWYRQSLGQGPEFLIYFQGTGAADDSGLPNDRFFAVRPEGSVSTLKIQRTERGDSAVYLCASSVTGSSPLHFGNGTRLTVT.

This clonotype was detected only a few times. The gene calls are TRBV4-3 and TRBJ2-3; the D gene could be TRBD1 or TRBD2 (5 bases each). Trimming removed 0 bases at V and 1 base at J, with 8 bases between. Germline V lookup: CDR1 LGHNA, CDR2 YSLEER. The length of the CDR3 is 15 residues. The CDR3 protein is CASSQDQGRTDTQYF. The CDR3 DNA reads as TGCGCCAGCAGCCAAGACCAGGGACGCACAGATACGCAGTATTTT.

This clonotype occurred a few times. The chain couples TRBV30 to TRBJ2-4; 9 bases map to TRBD1. Germline V gene sequence: CDR1 GTSNPN, CDR2 SVGIG (reference sequence). The V gene end was trimmed by 2 bases and the J gene end by 8 bases; junction bases not matched to a gene: 4. This CDR3 has 13 amino acids. CDR3 residues: CAWSYRGPDIQYF. The CDR3 coding sequence is TGTGCCTGGAGTTACAGGGGGCCTGACATTCAGTACTTC.

The V and J genes are TRBV20-1 and TRBJ1-2, with D maybe TRBD1 (6 bases). This CDR3 contains 16 residues. Trimming shortened V by 5 bases and J by 8 bases, and 27 bases separated the two germline ends. The germline CDR1 and CDR2 sequences are DFQATT and SNEGSKA (reference sequence). The CDR3 loop is CSAPLPTGLQDEGYTF. The CDR3 coding sequence is TGCAGTGCTCCCCTTCCCACAGGGCTACAGGACGAAGGCTACACCTTC.

In this sample, this clonotype turned up many times. The CDR3 DNA is TGTGCCAGCAGGAAAGACAGGATCCAAGAGACCCAGTACTTC. The encoded protein is CASRKDRIQETQYF. The chain carries TRBV7-2 and TRBJ2-5; D possibly corresponds to TRBD1 (6 bases). The ends were cut back, 6 bases at V and 1 base at J, with 12 bases in the middle. The CDR3 loop spans 14 amino acids. The germline V gene has CDR1 SGHTA and CDR2 FQGNSA.

V is TRBV6-5 and J is TRBJ2-2; D is uncertain. Looked up from germline, CDR1 is MNHEY and CDR2 is SVGAGI. CDR3 length: 13 residues. Trimming took 2 bases from V and 6 from J, leaving 7 bases between them. CDR3 sequence: CASSYPAAGELFF. DNA of the CDR3: TGTGCCAGCAGTTACCCCGCGGCCGGGGAGCTGTTTTTT.

This sequence joins TRBV12-3 or TRBV12-4 and TRBJ1-2; D is unresolved. V lost 2 bases and J 4 bases, leaving 8 bases between the germline ends. The CDR3 is 13 amino acids. The CDR3 DNA is TGTGCCAGCAGTTTATTACGCCGCTATGGCTACACCTTC. Protein sequence: CASSLLRRYGYTF.

The chain combines TRBV9 with TRBJ2-2; a weak D match, TRBD2 (5 bases). Germline V gives CDR1 SGDLS, CDR2 YYNGEE. The CDR3 sequence is 16 residues long. The germline V and J ends were trimmed by 4 bases and 2 bases, with 15 bases remaining between them. CDR3 bases: TGTGCCAGCAGCCCCCTCTCGGGGAGCAACACCGGGGAGCTGTTTTTT. Protein sequence: CASSPLSGSNTGELFF.

The genes are TRBV20-1 and TRBJ2-1, with TRBD2 identical over 14 bases. V lost 0 bases to trimming and J lost 9 bases; unmatched junction nucleotides: 4. The CDR3 runs to 15 residues. CDR1 is DFQATT, CDR2 SNEGSKA, per germline (reference sequence). This chain's CDR3 is CSAREGTSGSSEQFF. CDR3 coding DNA: TGCAGTGCTAGAGAGGGGACTAGCGGGAGTAGTGAGCAGTTCTTC.

The chain recombines TRBV9 with TRBJ1-5; 8 positions agree with TRBD1. Germline V CDR1 and CDR2: SGDLS, YYNGEE. J was trimmed by 5 bases and V by 3 bases; bases with no gene match: 4. The CDR3 loop spans 14 amino acids. The CDR3 spells CASSAGQGHQPQHF. CDR3 DNA: TGTGCCAGCAGCGCCGGACAGGGTCATCAGCCCCAGCATTTT.

This clonotype appeared a few times. V is TRBV7-3 and J is TRBJ2-6; D is unresolved. This CDR3 is 18 amino acids long. The V gene's germline CDR1 is SGHTA and CDR2 FQGTGA. V was shortened by 8 bases and J by 2 bases, with 22 bases between the two germline ends. The chain's CDR3 is CASRLGVKGGPGANVLTF. The CDR3 DNA reads as TGTGCCAGCCGCCTCGGCGTTAAGGGCGGACCTGGGGCCAACGTCCTGACTTTC.